The present T cell receptor beta chain was sequenced within a study of T-cell memory formation after mild COVID-19. Study results and limitations: Among CD4+ contracting clones, most were CM and EM, and CD8+ ones EMRA.

The CDR3 totals 13 residues. Germline CDR1 and CDR2: SEHNR and FQNEAQ (reference sequence). Deletions cut 1 base from V and 2 bases from J, with 3 bases between. Amplification by 5'RACE using constant-segment primers produced TCR alpha and TCR beta cDNA libraries that carried sample barcodes and UMIs. TCRdb redid the calling of the 5' RACE reads with MiXCR, one entry per CDR3 protein. The table has about 150,000 distinct CDR3 sequences, approximately 12% seen once. With regard to this clonotype: Its antigen is unknown.

The chain is built from TRBV7-9 and TRBJ1-3; D gene uncertain. Source material: PBMCs or a T cell subset sorted from them (not recorded which). This receptor was taken from a man younger than 35 who had mild COVID-19 (a few samples of this study predate the infection). Cell type and time point are not known. The CDR3 loop reads CASSLVTGNTIYF. For the CDR3, the DNA is TGTGCCAGCAGCTTAGTTACTGGAAACACCATATATTTT. The whole variable domain, remainder taken from reference TRBV7-9 and TRBJ1-3, is DTGVSQNPRHKITKRGQNVTFRCDPISEHNRLYWYRQTLGQGPEFLTYFQNEAQLEKSRLLSDRFSAERPKGSFSTLEIQRTEQGDSAMYLCASSLVTGNTIYFGEGSWLTVV.